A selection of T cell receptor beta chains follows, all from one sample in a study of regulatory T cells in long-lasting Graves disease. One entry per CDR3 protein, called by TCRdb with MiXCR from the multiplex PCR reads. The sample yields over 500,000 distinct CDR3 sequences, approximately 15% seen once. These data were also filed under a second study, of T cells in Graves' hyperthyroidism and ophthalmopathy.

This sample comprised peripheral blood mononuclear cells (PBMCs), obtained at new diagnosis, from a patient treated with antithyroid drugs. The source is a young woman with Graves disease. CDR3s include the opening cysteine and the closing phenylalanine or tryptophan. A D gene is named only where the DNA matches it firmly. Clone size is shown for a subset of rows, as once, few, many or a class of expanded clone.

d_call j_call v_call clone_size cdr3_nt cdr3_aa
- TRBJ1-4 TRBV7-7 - TGTGCTAGCAGCCCGAACGTGGCAGGGGAACTGTTTTTT CASSPNVAGELFF
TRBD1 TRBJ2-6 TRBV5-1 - TGCGCCAGCAGCCAGAATACAGGGGCCTCTGGGGCCAACGTCCTGACTTTC CASSQNTGASGANVLTF
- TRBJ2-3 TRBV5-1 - TGCGCCAGCAGCGGGGGCTACGCGGGTGACACAGATACGCAGTATTTT CASSGGYAGDTDTQYF
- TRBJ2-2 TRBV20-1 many TGCAGTGCTAGAGATCCAGGGTCTGGACCCTCCGGCGGGGAGCTGTTTTTT CSARDPGSGPSGGELFF
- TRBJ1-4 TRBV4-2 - TGTGCCAGCAGCCAGGCGAAGACAGCAACTAATGAAAAACTGTTTTTT CASSQAKTATNEKLFF
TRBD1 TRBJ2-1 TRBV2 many TGTGCCAGCTCCAAGGACAGGGGGGCCTACAATGAGCAGTTCTTC CASSKDRGAYNEQFF
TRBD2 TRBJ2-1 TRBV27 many TGTGCCAGCAGTATTCTAGCGGGCGGGAATGAGCAGTTCTTC CASSILAGGNEQFF
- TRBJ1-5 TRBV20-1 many TGCAGTGCTAGAGTGGGGGCAGGGCAGCCCCAGCATTTT CSARVGAGQPQHF
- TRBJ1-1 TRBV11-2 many TGTGCCAGCCGGAGGATGAACACTGAAGCTTTCTTT CASRRMNTEAFF
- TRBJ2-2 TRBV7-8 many TGTGCCAGCAGCTGGGACGTTTTCGGCACCGGGGAGCTGTTTTTT CASSWDVFGTGELFF
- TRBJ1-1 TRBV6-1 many TGTGCCAGCAGTCGCCAGGGGTTCGACACTGAAGCTTTCTTT CASSRQGFDTEAFF
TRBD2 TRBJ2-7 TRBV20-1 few TGCAGTGCTAGAGACCCCGTGACTAGCGGGGGCTACGAGCAGTACTTC CSARDPVTSGGYEQYF
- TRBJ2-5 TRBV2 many TGTGCCAGCAGTCCCTTCGGGGCACAAGAGACCCAGTACTTC CASSPFGAQETQYF
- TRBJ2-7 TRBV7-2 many TGTGCCAGCAGCCTGCAGCGAGGGGCCTACGAGCAGTACTTC CASSLQRGAYEQYF
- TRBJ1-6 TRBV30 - TGTGCCTGGAGTGTAAGACAGCTAAATTCACCCCTCCACTTT CAWSVRQLNSPLHF